This TCR beta chain was identified in a study of shared clonotypes between healthy human individuals. From germline, CDR1 is SNHLY and CDR2 FYNNEI. The CDR3 has 13 residues. Deletions cut 3 bases from V and 8 bases from J, with 11 bases between. Using immunoSEQ multiplex PCR, the repertoire was profiled, and TCRdb retains in-frame clones only, with some absent. The sample consists of 1.5 million to 1.9 million clones, approximately 98% of them appearing once. Specimen: naive CD4+ T cells sorted from blood. Subset in this sample: CD45RA+ positively selected. The chain couples TRBV2 to TRBJ2-1, with D perhaps being TRBD1 or TRBD2 (5 bases each). The TCR sequence derives from a man aged 25 to 45 in good health. The CDR3 DNA reads TGTGCCAGCAGTGAGATTAGGGGACATGAGCAGTTCTTC. Residues: CASSEIRGHEQFF.